This T cell receptor beta chain was sequenced in a study of T cell responses to AZD1222 COVID-19 vaccine. Regarding the study as a whole: Reportedly, close to half of spike-specific TCRs are directed against unmutated variant regions.

The assay was immunoSEQ multiplex PCR, and TCRdb's table has in-frame clones only and misses some. The repertoire has more than 70,000 clones, 70% to 90% of them found once; the top ten carry roughly 1.6%. Note on this clone: The antigen is not known.

This CDR3 has 12 amino acids. V lost 1 base and J lost 5, with 5 bases in between. Germline CDR1 reads SNHLY; CDR2 reads FYNNEI. V gene TRBV2 combines with J gene TRBJ1-2, with D hard to call. The material sequenced was peripheral blood, taken on day 0 of AZD1222 vaccination. The TCR was taken from an adult in good health. CDR3 sequence (DNA): TGTGCCAGCAGTGAAGTGGGATATGGCTACACCTTC. Its protein is CASSEVGYGYTF.